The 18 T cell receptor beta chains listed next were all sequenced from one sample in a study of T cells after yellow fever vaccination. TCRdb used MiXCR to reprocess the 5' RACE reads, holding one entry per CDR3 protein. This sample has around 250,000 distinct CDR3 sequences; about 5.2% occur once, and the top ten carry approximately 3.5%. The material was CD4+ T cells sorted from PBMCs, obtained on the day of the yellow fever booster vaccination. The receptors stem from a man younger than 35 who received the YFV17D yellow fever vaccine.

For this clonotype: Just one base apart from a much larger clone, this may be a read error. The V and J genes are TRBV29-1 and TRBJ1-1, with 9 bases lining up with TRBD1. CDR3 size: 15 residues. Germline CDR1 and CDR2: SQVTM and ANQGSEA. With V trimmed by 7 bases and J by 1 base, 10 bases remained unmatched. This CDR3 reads CSATPQGASNTEAFF. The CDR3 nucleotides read TGCAGCGCGACCCCACAGGGGGCCTCGAACACTGAAGCTTTCTTT.

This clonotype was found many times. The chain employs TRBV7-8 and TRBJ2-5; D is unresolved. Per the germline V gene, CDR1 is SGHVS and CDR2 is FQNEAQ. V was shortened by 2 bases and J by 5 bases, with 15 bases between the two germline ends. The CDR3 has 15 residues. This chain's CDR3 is CASSLRFKGRETQYF. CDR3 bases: TGTGCCAGCAGCTTACGGTTTAAGGGCAGGGAGACCCAGTACTTC.

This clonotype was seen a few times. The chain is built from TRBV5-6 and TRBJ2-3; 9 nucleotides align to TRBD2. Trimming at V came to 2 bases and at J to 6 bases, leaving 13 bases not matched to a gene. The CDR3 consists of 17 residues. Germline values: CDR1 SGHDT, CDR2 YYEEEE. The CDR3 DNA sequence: TGTGCCAGCAGCTTCGTGGCAGTAGCGGGGGCGTGGGATACGCAGTATTTT. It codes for CASSFVAVAGAWDTQYF.

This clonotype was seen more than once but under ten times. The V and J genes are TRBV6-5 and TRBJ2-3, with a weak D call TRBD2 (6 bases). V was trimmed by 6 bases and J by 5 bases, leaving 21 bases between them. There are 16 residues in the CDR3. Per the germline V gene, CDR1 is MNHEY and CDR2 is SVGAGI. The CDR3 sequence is CASSPDGGVRVDTQYF. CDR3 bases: TGTGCCAGCAGCCCCGACGGCGGGGTCCGGGTAGATACGCAGTATTTT.

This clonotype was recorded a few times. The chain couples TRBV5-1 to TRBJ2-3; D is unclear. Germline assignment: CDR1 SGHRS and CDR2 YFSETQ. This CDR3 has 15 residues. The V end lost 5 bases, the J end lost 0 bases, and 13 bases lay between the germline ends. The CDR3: CASRPTSISTDTQYF. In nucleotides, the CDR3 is TGCGCCAGCAGGCCGACCAGCATTAGCACAGATACGCAGTATTTT.

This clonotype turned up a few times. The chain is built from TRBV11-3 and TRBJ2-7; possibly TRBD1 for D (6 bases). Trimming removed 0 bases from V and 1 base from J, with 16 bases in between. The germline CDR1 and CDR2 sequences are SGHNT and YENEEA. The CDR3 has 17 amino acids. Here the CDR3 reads CASSLEGRGRYSYEQYF. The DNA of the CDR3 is TGTGCCAGCAGCTTAGAAGGCAGGGGAAGGTATTCCTACGAGCAGTACTTC.

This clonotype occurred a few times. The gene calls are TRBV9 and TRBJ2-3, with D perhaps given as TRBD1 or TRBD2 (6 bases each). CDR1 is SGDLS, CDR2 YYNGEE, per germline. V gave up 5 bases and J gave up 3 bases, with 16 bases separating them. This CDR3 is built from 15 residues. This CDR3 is CASSDKWGATDTQYF. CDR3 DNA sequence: TGTGCCAGCAGTGATAAGTGGGGGGCAACAGATACGCAGTATTTT. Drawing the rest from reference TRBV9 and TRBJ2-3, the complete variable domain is DSGVTQTPKHLITATGQRVTLRCSPRSGDLSVYWYQQSLDQGLQFLIQYYNGEERAKGNILERFSAQQFPDLHSELNLSSLELGDSALYFCASSDKWGATDTQYFGPGTRLTVL.

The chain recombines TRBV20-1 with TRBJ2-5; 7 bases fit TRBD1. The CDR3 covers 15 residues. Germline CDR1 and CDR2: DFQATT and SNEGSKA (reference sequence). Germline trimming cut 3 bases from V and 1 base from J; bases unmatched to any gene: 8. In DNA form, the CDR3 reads TGCAGTGCTAGGGGGACAGCAGTTGGCCAAGAGACCCAGTACTTC. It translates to CSARGTAVGQETQYF.

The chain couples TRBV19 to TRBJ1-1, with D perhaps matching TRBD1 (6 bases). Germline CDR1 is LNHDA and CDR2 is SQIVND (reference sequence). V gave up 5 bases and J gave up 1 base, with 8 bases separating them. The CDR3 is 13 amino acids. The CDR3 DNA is TGTGCCAGTAGTGCGGGACAGAACACTGAAGCTTTCTTT. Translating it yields CASSAGQNTEAFF.

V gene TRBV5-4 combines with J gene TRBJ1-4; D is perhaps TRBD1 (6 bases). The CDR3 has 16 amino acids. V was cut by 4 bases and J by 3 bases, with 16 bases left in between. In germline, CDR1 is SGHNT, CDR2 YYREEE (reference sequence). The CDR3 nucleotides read TGTGCCAGCAGCCCGGGGGGGGACACCTCTAATGAAAAACTGTTTTTT. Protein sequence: CASSPGGDTSNEKLFF.

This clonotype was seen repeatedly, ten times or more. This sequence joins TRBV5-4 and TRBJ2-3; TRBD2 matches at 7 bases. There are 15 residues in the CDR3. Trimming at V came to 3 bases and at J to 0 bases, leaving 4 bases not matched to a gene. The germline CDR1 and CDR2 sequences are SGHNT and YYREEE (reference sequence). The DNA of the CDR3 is TGTGCCAGCAGCTCGGCGGGGGAGAGCACAGATACGCAGTATTTT. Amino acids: CASSSAGESTDTQYF.

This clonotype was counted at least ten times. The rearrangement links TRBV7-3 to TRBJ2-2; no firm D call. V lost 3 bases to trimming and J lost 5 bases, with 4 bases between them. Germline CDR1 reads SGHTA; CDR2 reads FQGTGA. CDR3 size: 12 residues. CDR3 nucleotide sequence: TGTGCCAGCAGCTTTCTAACCGGGGAGCTGTTTTTT. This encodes CASSFLTGELFF.

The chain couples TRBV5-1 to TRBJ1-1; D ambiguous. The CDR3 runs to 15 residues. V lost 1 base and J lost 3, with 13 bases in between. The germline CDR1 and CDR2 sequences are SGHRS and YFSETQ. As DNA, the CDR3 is TGCGCCAGCAGCTTGTTGTCCCGGGCCGACACTGAAGCTTTCTTT. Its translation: CASSLLSRADTEAFF.

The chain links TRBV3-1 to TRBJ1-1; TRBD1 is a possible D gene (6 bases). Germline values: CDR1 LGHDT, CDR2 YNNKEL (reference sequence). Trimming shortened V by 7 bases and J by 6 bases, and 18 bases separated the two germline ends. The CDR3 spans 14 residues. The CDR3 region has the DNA TGTGCCAGCACCATCGGGATGGGGGGCTCTGAAGCTTTCTTT. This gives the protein CASTIGMGGSEAFF.

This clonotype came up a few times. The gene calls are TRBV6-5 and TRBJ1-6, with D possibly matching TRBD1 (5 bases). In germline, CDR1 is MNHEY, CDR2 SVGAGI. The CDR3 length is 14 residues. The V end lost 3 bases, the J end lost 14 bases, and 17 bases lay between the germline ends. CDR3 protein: CASSYDPDSITLHF. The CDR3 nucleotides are TGTGCCAGCAGTTATGATCCCGACAGTATCACCCTCCACTTT.

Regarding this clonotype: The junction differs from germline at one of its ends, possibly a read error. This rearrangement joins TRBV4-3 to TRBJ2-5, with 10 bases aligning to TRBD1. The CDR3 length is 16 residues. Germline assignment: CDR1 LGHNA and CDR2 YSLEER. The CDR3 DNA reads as TGCGCCAGCAGCCAAGGCGACAGGGGGCTTGGGGAGATCCAGTACTTC. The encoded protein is CASSQGDRGLGEIQYF.

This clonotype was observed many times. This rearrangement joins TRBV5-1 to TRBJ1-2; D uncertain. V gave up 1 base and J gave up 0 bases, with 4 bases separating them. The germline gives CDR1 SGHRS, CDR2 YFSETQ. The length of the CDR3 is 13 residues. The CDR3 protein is CASSLPTNYGYTF. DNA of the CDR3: TGCGCCAGCAGCTTGCCCACTAACTATGGCTACACCTTC.

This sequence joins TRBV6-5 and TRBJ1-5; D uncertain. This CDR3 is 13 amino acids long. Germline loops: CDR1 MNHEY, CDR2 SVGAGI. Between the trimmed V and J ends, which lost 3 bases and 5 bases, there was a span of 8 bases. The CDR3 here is CASSYTGDQPQHF. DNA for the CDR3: TGTGCCAGCAGTTATACGGGAGATCAGCCCCAGCATTTT.